This T cell receptor beta chain emerged from a study of shared clonotypes between healthy human individuals. Study-wide results and limits: Sharing across a few donors was seen in roughly 5% of naive CD4 clonotypes.

Remarks on this clone: Antigen specificity is unknown.

The naive CD8 population came from CD45RO-negative cells selected for CCR7, without terminally differentiated effector memory CD45RA+ cells. Trimming removed 3 bases from V and 3 bases from J, with 5 bases in between. This CDR3 region has 12 residues. Germline CDR1 reads MDHEN; CDR2 reads SYDVKM. Clones were sequenced by immunoSEQ multiplex PCR, and TCRdb holds only the in-frame ones, with some missing. The data contain roughly 590,000 clones, less than 97% of them singletons. This TCR was recovered from a woman in her thirties in good health. The chain links TRBV28 to TRBJ1-1; no firm D call. Source material: naive CD8+ T cells sorted from blood. The CDR3 region has the DNA TGTGCCAGCAGTTTGGGCCACACTGAAGCTTTCTTT. Its protein is CASSLGHTEAFF.